Sequencing of this T cell receptor (beta chain) was carried out in a study of blood T cell repertoires in COVID-19. Clones were sequenced by immunoSEQ multiplex PCR, and TCRdb holds only the in-frame ones, with some missing. The sample holds about 280,000 clones, approximately 83% seen once. Trimming removed 2 bases from V and 10 bases from J; junction bases left unmatched: 5. There are 13 residues in the CDR3. Germline values: CDR1 KGHDR, CDR2 SFDVKD. The V gene is TRBV24-1, the J gene TRBJ1-1, with 8 bases fitting TRBD1. The sequencing sample was made of peripheral blood. This receptor was identified in a woman between 65 and 79 years old with acute or convalescent COVID-19. In DNA, the CDR3 is TGTGCCACCAGTGATTCCCGACAGGGGACAGCTTTCTTT. It yields the protein CATSDSRQGTAFF.